This entry features one TCR beta chain sequence. Profiling relied on immunoSEQ multiplex PCR, and the TCRdb table lists in-frame clones only, not all of them. The repertoire has about 120,000 clones, about 90% of them found once; the top ten carry around 8%. This entry is derived from a study of T cell responses to AZD1222 COVID-19 vaccine. The CDR3 consists of 12 residues. With 7 bases removed from V and 9 bases from J, the gap between germline ends came to 13 bases. The TCR was taken from an adult in good health. The rearrangement joins TRBV12-3 or TRBV12-4 to TRBJ2-1; D is ambiguous. Sequencing used peripheral blood, obtained on day 0 of AZD1222 vaccination. CDR3 amino acids: CASTPAVGEQFF. The CDR3 DNA sequence: TGTGCCAGCACCCCTGCGGTGGGTGAGCAGTTCTTC.